The rows below give T cell receptor beta chains drawn from one sample of a study of blood T cell repertoires in COVID-19. Using immunoSEQ multiplex PCR, the repertoire was profiled, and TCRdb retains in-frame clones only, with some absent. The sample lists roughly 100,000 clones; around 74% were seen once. The specimen was peripheral blood. The source of these receptors is a woman aged 70-85 years with acute or convalescent COVID-19. Each CDR3 is given with its conserved first and last residue.

V	CDR3
TRBV2	CASVRDRGRTYEQYF
TRBV10-3	CAIREGHSNEKLFF
TRBV18	CASTRDRAYEQYF
TRBV6-6	CASSRGQGDEQYF
TRBV15	CATSRVFANTGELFF
TRBV5-1	CASSFGQGWTQYF
TRBV7-9	CASRMTGGNEQFF
TRBV4-2	CASSPRGEKLFF
TRBV7-8	CASSLGDRGGYGYTF
TRBV2	CASRRGGPGFTF
TRBV3-1/TRBV3-2	CASSHRGFPNQPQHF
TRBV11-3	CASSLGGTAGTEAFF
TRBV7-8	CASSLVGQGANQPQHF
TRBV2	CASTIEQGLRYEQYF
TRBV2	CASSTQGAFQHF
TRBV14	CASSQSGKRGTTEAFF
TRBV4-1	CASSQSAGPYNEQFF
TRBV20-1	CSASGTSFETQYF
TRBV5-1	CASSLDGHSGYTF
TRBV6-2/TRBV6-3	CASSLPQRGALYQETQYF
TRBV14	CASSQDRNTEAFF
TRBV3-1/TRBV3-2	CASSQRQGTNEQFF
TRBV15	CATSKLRRLRDRINNTEAFF
TRBV6-5	CASSYGQGRNQPQHF
TRBV28	CASSSQTGGANYGYTF
TRBV7-8	CASSLARDPNQPQHF
TRBV28	CASSLRAEAFF
TRBV28	CASRTGSSTANSPLHF
TRBV5-4	CASSLYRGPGGSNQPQHF
TRBV27	CASSKTPGLAGGPTADTQYF
TRBV2	CASSEMWGTGSTEAFF
TRBV4-1	CASSQVPVGQDPRGQYF
TRBV7-8	CASSSLGQGNEKLFF
TRBV6-1	CASSDGQGGNEQFF
TRBV19	CASSRLAGGHYNEQFF
TRBV6-5	CASSRGDRGTEAFF
TRBV27	CASSLRGDYGYTF
TRBV15	CATSEPGLAVSYNEQFF
TRBV6-1	CASSEVSGSGEQFF
TRBV6-6	CASTSPSRSNTEAFF
TRBV12-3/TRBV12-4	CASNGQGNTEAFF
TRBV7-8	CASSSDSLNTEAFF
TRBV9	CASSVGLAGVSYNEQFF
TRBV7-9	CASSSNPRQGAYEQYF
TRBV7-2	CASSFGGNEKLFF
TRBV5-1	CASSAIPGQGEKLFF
TRBV5-1	CASSLTPPNTEAFF
TRBV6-5	CASSRGQDHQPQHF